This TCR beta chain was retrieved from a study of PD-L1 blockade in urothelial cancer. Study details: Intravenous atezolizumab, 1,200 mg every 3 weeks, was begun by patients in the mid-2010s. At 6 weeks and at 3 weeks (second dose) after treatment start, blood was analyzed. When blood samples were assessed, the median T cell count was 141,255.

The CDR3 runs 15 residues. CDR1 MNHEY and CDR2 SVGAGI come from the germline V gene. The V gene end was trimmed by 4 bases and the J gene end by 6 bases; junction bases not matched to a gene: 9. Time point described: peripheral blood 6 weeks after treatment start. Study-wide findings and caveats: In blood sampled pretreatment, TCR clonality below the median predicted better survival.

Some clones are missing from TCRdb's copy, which holds only in-frame ones; the method was immunoSEQ multiplex PCR. The repertoire includes more than 60,000 clones, roughly 86% of them detected once, and approximately 11% sits in the top ten. To note about this clone: Its antigen is as yet unknown.

This chain joins TRBV6-5 and TRBJ1-1; 9 bases map to TRBD1. This TCR came from a man in his 60s with urothelial cancer. The sample was PBMCs, taken around atezolizumab (anti-PD-L1) treatment. The CDR3 is CASSSETGGGAEAFF. CDR3 bases: TGTGCCAGCAGTTCCGAAACAGGGGGCGGGGCTGAAGCTTTCTTT.